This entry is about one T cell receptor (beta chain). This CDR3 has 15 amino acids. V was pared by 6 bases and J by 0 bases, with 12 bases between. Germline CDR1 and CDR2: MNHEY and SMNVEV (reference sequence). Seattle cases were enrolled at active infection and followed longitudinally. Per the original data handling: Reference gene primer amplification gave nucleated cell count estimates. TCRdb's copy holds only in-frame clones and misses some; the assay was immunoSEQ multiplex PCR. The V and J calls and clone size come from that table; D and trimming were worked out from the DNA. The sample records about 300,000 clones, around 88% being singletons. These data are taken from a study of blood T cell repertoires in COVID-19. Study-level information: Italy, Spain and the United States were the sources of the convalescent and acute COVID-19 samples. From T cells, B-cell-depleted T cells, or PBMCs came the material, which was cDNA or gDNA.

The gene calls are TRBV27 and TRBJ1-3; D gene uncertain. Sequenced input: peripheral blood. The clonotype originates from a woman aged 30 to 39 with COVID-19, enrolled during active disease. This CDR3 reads CASRPTVSSGNTIYF. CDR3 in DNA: TGTGCCAGCAGGCCTACAGTGTCCTCTGGAAACACCATATATTTT.